The next 10 T cell receptor beta chains were all read from a single sample in a study of blood T cell repertoires in COVID-19. Produced via immunoSEQ multiplex PCR; TCRdb's table is partial and in-frame only. The sample records roughly 190,000 clones, roughly nine tenths being singletons. The specimen sequenced was peripheral blood. All receptors come from a woman between 55 and 75 years old with COVID-19, enrolled during active disease.

This clone appeared a few times. The V gene is TRBV4-2, the J gene TRBJ2-7; tentatively, D is TRBD2 (5 bases). The CDR3 sequence is 13 residues long. With 0 bases removed from V and 7 bases from J, the gap between germline ends came to 10 bases. In germline, CDR1 is LGHNA, CDR2 YNFKEQ. This chain's CDR3 is CASSQERAGEQYF. The CDR3 DNA reads as TGTGCCAGCAGCCAAGAGAGGGCAGGTGAGCAGTACTTC.

V and J are TRBV7-2 and TRBJ2-7; TRBD2 matches at 7 bases. Germline CDR1 reads SGHTA; CDR2 reads FQGNSA. The CDR3 length is 14 residues. V was clipped by 3 bases and J by 2 bases; unmatched bases: 4. CDR3 sequence: CASSFRGSTYEQYF. In DNA, the CDR3 is TGTGCCAGCAGCTTCCGCGGGAGTACCTACGAGCAGTACTTC.

The chain is built from TRBV6-1 and TRBJ2-7, with no clear D. The V gene's germline CDR1 is MNHNS and CDR2 SASEGT. The CDR3 loop spans 8 amino acids. V lost 11 bases and J 6 bases, leaving 5 bases between the germline ends. CDR3 coding DNA: TGTGCCGCAGGCGAGCAGTACTTC. It yields the protein CAAGEQYF.

This clone was observed once. The J gene is TRBJ2-7, the V gene TRBV28, with TRBD2 identical over 13 bases. Germline values: CDR1 MDHEN, CDR2 SYDVKM. The CDR3 covers 17 residues. V gave up 0 bases and J gave up 0 bases; unmatched junction bases: 2. Here the CDR3 reads CASSLWGLAGSSYEQYF. The CDR3 coding sequence is TGTGCCAGCAGTTTATGGGGACTAGCGGGGAGCTCCTACGAGCAGTACTTC.

The chain employs TRBV6-2 or TRBV6-3 and TRBJ2-1; 9 nucleotides line up with TRBD2. CDR1 is MNHEY, CDR2 SVGEGT, per germline. This CDR3 has 15 residues. V gave up 2 bases and J gave up 5 bases; unmatched junction bases: 4. DNA of the CDR3: TGTGCCAGCAGTTACCGGGCTAGCGGGGACAATGAGCAGTTCTTC. Its protein product is CASSYRASGDNEQFF.

V and J are TRBV10-3 and TRBJ1-2, with TRBD1 identical over 7 bases. The CDR3 has 14 residues. The V gene end was trimmed by 2 bases and the J gene end by 5 bases; junction bases not matched to a gene: 5. Germline V gene lookup returns CDR1 ENHRY and CDR2 SYGVKD. DNA of the CDR3: TGTGCCATCAGTGAGCGAGGGGGCAATTATGGCTACACCTTC. It translates to CAISERGGNYGYTF.

The genes are TRBV7-2 and TRBJ2-3; perhaps TRBD2 as D (6 bases). Germline CDR1 is SGHTA and CDR2 is FQGNSA. CDR3 length equals 15 residues. With 5 bases removed from V and 0 bases from J, the gap between germline ends came to 12 bases. CDR3 sequence (DNA): TGTGCCAGCAGCCTAATAAGCGGGAGCACAGATACGCAGTATTTT. This sequence encodes CASSLISGSTDTQYF.

This clone was seen once. The chain recombines TRBV12-5 with TRBJ2-7; D possibly corresponds to TRBD1 (5 bases). From germline, CDR1 is LGHNT and CDR2 FRNRAP. Trimming removed 6 bases at V and 5 bases at J, with 17 bases between. The CDR3 runs 14 residues. The CDR3 is CASGTRSGYHEQYF. In nucleotides, the CDR3 is TGTGCTAGTGGAACACGCTCAGGGTACCACGAGCAGTACTTC.

The chain carries TRBV5-1 and TRBJ2-7; 7 nucleotides line up with TRBD1. Trimming removed 0 bases from V and 0 bases from J; junction bases left unmatched: 3. This CDR3 spans 15 amino acids. Germline-derived CDR1 and CDR2 are SGHRS and YFSETQ. The CDR3 sequence is CASSLEQGHSYEQYF. Written as DNA, the CDR3 is TGCGCCAGCAGCTTGGAACAGGGGCACTCCTACGAGCAGTACTTC.

The genes are TRBV6-2 or TRBV6-3 and TRBJ1-6; no definite D call. Looked up from germline, CDR1 is MNHEY and CDR2 is SVGEGT. V was trimmed by 0 bases and J by 4 bases, leaving 7 bases between them. The CDR3 contains 15 residues. CDR3 residues: CASSYSTGYNSPLHF. The DNA of the CDR3 is TGTGCCAGCAGTTACTCGACGGGTTATAATTCACCCCTCCACTTT.